Described below is a single TCR beta chain sequence and its context. V lost 5 bases, J lost 3 bases, and 5 bases stayed unmatched. The CDR3 extends over 15 amino acids. Germline lookup yields CDR1 LNHDA and CDR2 SQIVND (reference sequence). The record originates from a study of blood T cell repertoires in COVID-19. As originally analysed: The authors estimated nucleated cell counts from reference gene primer amplification. Clones were read by immunoSEQ multiplex PCR, and TCRdb kept only the in-frame ones, dropping some. V, J and clone size are those of that table, while D and trimming were read from the DNA. The profile covers around 300,000 clones, with 70% to 90% appearing a single time and around 2.1% taken by the ten largest.

Sequencing was performed on peripheral blood. This receptor was identified in a woman younger than 45 who had recovered from COVID-19. The V gene is TRBV19, the J gene TRBJ2-5, with TRBD2 matching over 11 bases. CDR3 sequence reads: CASSLGTSGKETQYF. Written as DNA, the CDR3 is TGTGCCAGTAGTCTTGGGACTAGCGGTAAAGAGACCCAGTACTTC. The variable domain in full, completed from reference TRBV19 and TRBJ2-5, reads DGGITQSPKYLFRKEGQNVTLSCEQNLNHDAMYWYRQDPGQGLRLIYYSQIVNDFQKGDIAEGYSVSREKKESFPLTVTSAQKNPTAFYLCASSLGTSGKETQYFGPGTRLLVL.